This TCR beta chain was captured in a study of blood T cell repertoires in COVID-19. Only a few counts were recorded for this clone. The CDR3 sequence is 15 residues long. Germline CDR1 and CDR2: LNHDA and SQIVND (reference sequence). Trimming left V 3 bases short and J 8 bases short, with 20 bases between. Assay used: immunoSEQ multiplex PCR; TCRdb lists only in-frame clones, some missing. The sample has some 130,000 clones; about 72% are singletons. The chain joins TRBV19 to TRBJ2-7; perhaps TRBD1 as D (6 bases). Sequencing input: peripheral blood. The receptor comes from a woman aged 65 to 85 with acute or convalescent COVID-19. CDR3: CASSISEGQGYQQYF. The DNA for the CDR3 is TGTGCCAGTAGTATCTCTGAGGGCCAGGGGTACCAGCAGTACTTC. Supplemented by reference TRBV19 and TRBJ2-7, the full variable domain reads DGGITQSPKYLFRKEGQNVTLSCEQNLNHDAMYWYRQDPGQGLRLIYYSQIVNDFQKGDIAEGYSVSREKKESFPLTVTSAQKNPTAFYLCASSISEGQGYQQYFGPGTRLTVT.